The 11 T cell receptor beta chains given below trace back to one sample, sequenced in a study of T cells expressing NK-cell markers. TCRdb re-called the 5' RACE reads, yielding one record per CDR3 amino acid sequence without DNA. This listing includes some 440,000 distinct CDR3 sequences. The sequenced sample consisted of blood T cells: a sorted CD56 or NKG2C T cell subset, CD4+ or CD8+ T cells, or bulk PBMC T cells (not recorded which). The receptors originated from a woman between 45 and 65 years old in good health.

The V and J genes are TRBV29-1 and TRBJ2-4; checking the TCRdb D call of TRBD1 is not possible without DNA. Germline lookup yields CDR1 SQVTM and CDR2 ANQGSEA. This CDR3 spans 13 amino acids. This CDR3 is CSAPGESENIQYF.

The chain has TRBV7-8 and TRBJ2-1; TCRdb picks TRBD1, but there is no DNA to check that call. Germline V gene lookup returns CDR1 SGHVS and CDR2 FQNEAQ. This CDR3 is built from 16 residues. The CDR3 sequence is CASSLARGSVYNEQFF.

The chain couples TRBV20-1 to TRBJ1-1; the D gene TCRdb calls, TRBD1, cannot be checked with no DNA. Germline V gene data show CDR1 as DFQATT and CDR2 as SNEGSKA (reference sequence). This CDR3 is 11 amino acids long. The CDR3 here is CGTGANTEAFF.

The chain uses TRBV12-3 or TRBV12-4 and TRBJ2-5; TCRdb's D gene call, TRBD1, goes unchecked for lack of DNA. The CDR3 loop spans 14 amino acids. The CDR3 loop reads CASSTDRAQETQYF.

V and J are TRBV12-3 or TRBV12-4 and TRBJ1-5. The CDR3 contains 12 residues. The CDR3 protein is CASSPLPQPQHF.

V and J are TRBV7-6 and TRBJ2-1; the TRBD1 assignment by TCRdb is unverifiable without DNA. The germline CDR1 and CDR2 sequences are SGHVS and FNYEAQ. This CDR3 has 17 residues. The chain's CDR3 is CASSREGQGSPYNEQFF.

The J gene is TRBJ1-1, the V gene TRBV2; TCRdb names TRBD1, which stays unverified in the absence of DNA. Germline CDR1 reads SNHLY; CDR2 reads FYNNEI. The CDR3 consists of 14 residues. CDR3 residues: CASRGLTGGASAFF.

V and J are TRBV12-3 or TRBV12-4 and TRBJ2-1; as DNA is missing, the TRBD2 call by TCRdb cannot be tested. The CDR3 runs 14 residues. The CDR3 spells CASSLRQGLNEQFF.

The chain links TRBV5-1 to TRBJ2-5. CDR3 length: 12 amino acids. The germline CDR1 and CDR2 sequences are SGHRS and YFSETQ. The CDR3 loop reads CASAWDQETQYF.

The V gene is TRBV5-5, the J gene TRBJ2-2. Germline V gene sequence: CDR1 SGHKS, CDR2 YYEKEE (reference sequence). This CDR3 region has 14 residues. The CDR3 region is CASSSDRGYRELFF.

The chain carries TRBV7-8 and TRBJ2-2; TCRdb proposes TRBD1, but this gene call is untestable without DNA. CDR3 length: 15 amino acids. Germline CDR1 reads SGHVS; CDR2 reads FQNEAQ. The CDR3 sequence: CASSSIQGASGELFF.